The clone carrying this T cell receptor beta chain has a handful of counts. J gave up 4 bases and V 1 base, and 4 bases lay outside the gene matches. Germline V lookup: CDR1 SSHAT, CDR2 FNYEAQ (reference sequence). The length of the CDR3 is 15 residues. These data originate in a study of blood T cell repertoires in COVID-19. About the research overall: Whether acute or convalescent, the COVID-19 samples came from the United States, Italy and Spain. PBMCs, B-cell-depleted T cells, or T cells provided the cDNA or gDNA that made up the material.

Per the original data handling: Estimated nucleated cell counts came from reference gene primer amplification. Libraries were prepared by immunoSEQ multiplex PCR; TCRdb keeps only in-frame clonotypes and omits some of them. The DNA gave D and trimming, while V, J and clone size come from that table. The sample lists some 170,000 clones, about three quarters occurring once. This receptor was identified in a man in his sixties with acute or convalescent COVID-19. The sequencing input was peripheral blood. The chain is built from TRBV7-7 and TRBJ2-3, with TRBD2 matching over 8 bases. CDR3 sequence reads: CASSLGAGGADTQYF. DNA of the CDR3: TGTGCCAGCAGCTTAGGGGCGGGGGGTGCAGATACGCAGTATTTT.